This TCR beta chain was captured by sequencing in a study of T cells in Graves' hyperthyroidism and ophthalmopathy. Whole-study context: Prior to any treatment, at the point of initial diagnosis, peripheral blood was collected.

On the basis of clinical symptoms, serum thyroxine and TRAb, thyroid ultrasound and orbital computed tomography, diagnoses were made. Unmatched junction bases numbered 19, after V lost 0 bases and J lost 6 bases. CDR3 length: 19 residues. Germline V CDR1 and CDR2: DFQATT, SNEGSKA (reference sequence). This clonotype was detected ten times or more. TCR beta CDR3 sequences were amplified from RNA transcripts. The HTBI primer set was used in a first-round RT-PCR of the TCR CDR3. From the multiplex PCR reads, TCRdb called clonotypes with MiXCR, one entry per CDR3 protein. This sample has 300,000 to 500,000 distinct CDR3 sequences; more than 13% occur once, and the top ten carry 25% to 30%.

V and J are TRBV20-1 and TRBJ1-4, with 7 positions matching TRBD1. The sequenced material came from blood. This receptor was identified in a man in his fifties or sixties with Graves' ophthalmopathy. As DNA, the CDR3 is TGCAGTGCTAGAGATCGGGTAATTAGACAGGGCGGAGTGGATGAAAAACTGTTTTTT. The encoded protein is CSARDRVIRQGGVDEKLFF.